One and the same sample provided the 3 T cell receptor beta chains below, sequenced in a study of blood T cell repertoires in COVID-19. Sequencing used immunoSEQ multiplex PCR; TCRdb keeps in-frame clones, though not all of them. The top ten hold about 3.3% of the sample, which has roughly 200,000 clones, 80% to 90% seen once. The sequenced sample consisted of peripheral blood. The receptors were gathered from a man in his 60s with acute or convalescent COVID-19.

This chain links TRBV5-1 with TRBJ1-4; the match to TRBD1 covers 9 bases. With V trimmed by 4 bases and J by 8 bases, 6 bases remained unmatched. Germline V gene lookup returns CDR1 SGHRS and CDR2 YFSETQ. There are 14 residues in the CDR3. CDR3 coding DNA: TGCGCCAGCAGCCTGAGGACAGGGGTGGAAAAACTGTTTTTT. This encodes CASSLRTGVEKLFF.

In nucleotides, the CDR3 is TGTGCCAGCAGCTCCGGACTAGCGGGTTACAATGAGCAGTTCTTC. Translated: CASSSGLAGYNEQFF. The chain uses TRBV7-3 and TRBJ2-1; TRBD2 matches 11 bases. Germline V gene lookup returns CDR1 SGHTA and CDR2 FQGTGA. Losses at the gene ends were 4 bases for V and 4 bases for J; bases not matched to a gene: 3. CDR3 length: 15 residues.

This clone has only a few counts. This chain uses TRBV6-4 with TRBJ1-5; 7 bases line up with TRBD1. Trimming removed 0 bases from V and 0 bases from J; junction bases left unmatched: 14. Germline CDR1 reads MRHNA; CDR2 reads SNTAGT. There are 20 residues in the CDR3. CDR3: CASSDSPGTDKTNSNQPQHF. As DNA, the CDR3 is TGTGCCAGCAGTGACTCCCCCGGGACAGACAAAACAAATAGCAATCAGCCCCAGCATTTT.